Listed below are T cell receptor beta chains from one sample, sequenced in a study of regulatory T cells in long-lasting Graves disease. TCRdb re-analysed the multiplex PCR reads in MiXCR, keeping a single row per CDR3 protein. The sample records around 240,000 distinct CDR3 sequences, 15% to 20% being singletons. The data were also submitted as part of a second study, on T cells in Graves' hyperthyroidism and ophthalmopathy.

The source was peripheral blood mononuclear cells (PBMCs), collected at new diagnosis, from a patient treated with antithyroid drugs. The receptors here all came from a woman in her thirties with Graves disease. CDR3s include the opening cysteine and the closing phenylalanine or tryptophan. D genes are given only for firm matches. For some rows the clone size is stated as once, few or many, or as a class when expanded; others skip it.

TRBJ1-6,TRBV6-2/TRBV6-3,TRBD1,few,TGTGCCAGCAGTGATCCAGGGGGAGTCTCACCCCTCCACTTT,CASSDPGGVSPLHF
TRBJ2-2,TRBV12-3/TRBV12-4,-,many,TGTGCCAGCACTCGTTGGGGGGACACCGGGGAGCTGTTTTTT,CASTRWGDTGELFF
TRBJ2-3,TRBV20-1,-,few,TGCAGTGCTAGAAAGGGAAGCACAGATACGCAGTATTTT,CSARKGSTDTQYF
TRBJ2-7,TRBV18,TRBD1,many,TGTGCCAGCTCACCTATACCGGGACAGGGGACCGAGCAGTACTTC,CASSPIPGQGTEQYF
TRBJ2-3,TRBV12-3/TRBV12-4,-,many,TGTGCCAGCAGCACCTGGGGGGCCGGCACAGATACGCAGTATTTT,CASSTWGAGTDTQYF
TRBJ2-2,TRBV7-2,-,many,TGTGCCAGCAGCCTACGGGACACCTATGCGTCGAACACCGGGGAGCTGTTTTTT,CASSLRDTYASNTGELFF
TRBJ1-2,TRBV7-9,-,many,TGTGCCAGCAGATACGACAGCTATGGCTACACCTTC,CASRYDSYGYTF
TRBJ2-3,TRBV12-3/TRBV12-4,-,many,TGTGCCAGCAAGACGGGGACCCGCACAGATACGCAGTATTTT,CASKTGTRTDTQYF
TRBJ1-6,TRBV27,-,many,TGTGCCAGCAGTCGAACAGTTGATTCCTATAATTCACCCCTCCACTTT,CASSRTVDSYNSPLHF
TRBJ2-1,TRBV4-1,-,many,TGTGCCACGCAAAGGGGAGGAGGAAATTACAATGAGCAGTTCTTC,CATQRGGGNYNEQFF
TRBJ2-3,TRBV20-1,-,-,TGCAGTGCTAGAAGAGCTGGCACAGATACGCAGTATTTT,CSARRAGTDTQYF
TRBJ2-1,TRBV6-2/TRBV6-3,-,many,TGTGCCAGCAGTGAAACCCTGCAAGGGTCGAATGAGCAGTTCTTC,CASSETLQGSNEQFF
TRBJ1-4,TRBV12-3/TRBV12-4,-,-,TGTGCCAGCGGGGGGCAAGCAACTAATGAAAAACTGTTTTTT,CASGGQATNEKLFF
TRBJ2-7,TRBV20-1,-,-,TGCAGTGCCGATGCCCCTCTCAAGGGGTACACCTACGAGCAGTACTTC,CSADAPLKGYTYEQYF
TRBJ2-3,TRBV25-1,TRBD2,few,TGTGCCAGCAGTGAAATTGGAGTCGCGGGGGAGGCAGATACGCAGTATTTT,CASSEIGVAGEADTQYF
TRBJ2-3,TRBV5-1,TRBD1,once,TGCGCCAGCAGCTTCGACAGGGGGAACACAGATACGCAGTATTTT,CASSFDRGNTDTQYF
TRBJ2-7,TRBV4-1,TRBD1,many,TGCGCCAGCAGCCAATCCCCAGGGGGTTCTGAGGACGAGCAGTACTTC,CASSQSPGGSEDEQYF
TRBJ1-1,TRBV29-1,TRBD1,many,TGCAGCGTTGACTACAGGGGGAACACTGAAGCTTTCTTT,CSVDYRGNTEAFF
TRBJ1-2,TRBV7-9,-,many,TGTGCCAGCAGCCGCGCCGACTATGGCTACACCTTC,CASSRADYGYTF
TRBJ2-1,TRBV20-1,TRBD1,many,TGCAGTGCTATGCGACAGGGCACCTACAATGAGCAGTTCTTC,CSAMRQGTYNEQFF
TRBJ1-5,TRBV19,TRBD1,-,TGTGCCAGTAGTCCCCTGGACAGGGGAGGCAATCAGCCCCAGCATTTT,CASSPLDRGGNQPQHF
TRBJ1-2,TRBV20-1,-,many,TGCAGTGCTAGTAACTATGGCTACACCTTC,CSASNYGYTF
TRBJ1-1,TRBV20-1,-,many,TGCAGTGCTAGAGATTGGCGCAGAAACACTGAAGCTTTCTTT,CSARDWRRNTEAFF
TRBJ2-3,TRBV7-9,TRBD2,many,TGTGCCAGCAGCCATGCTCGGGGGGGGGACTCCACAGATACGCAGTATTTT,CASSHARGGDSTDTQYF
TRBJ1-1,TRBV4-1,-,-,TGCGCCAGCAGCCAAGAAAAAAGGAGGACGGGAACTGAAGCTTTCTTT,CASSQEKRRTGTEAFF
TRBJ1-2,TRBV10-3,-,-,TGTGCCATCAGTGAGTCGGGGCAGCCGGGCTATGGCTACACCTTC,CAISESGQPGYGYTF